What follows are 9 T cell receptor beta chains derived from one specimen sequenced in a study of shared clonotypes between healthy human individuals. The data were produced by immunoSEQ multiplex PCR, yet TCRdb's version contains in-frame clones alone and is incomplete. The sample lists around 500,000 clones, 76% occurring once. The sequencing sample was made of PBMCs. The receptors come from a woman aged 40 to 50 in good health. Some clones in this sample may be carry-over from other donors' samples.

This clone was counted only a few times. The chain joins TRBV5-6 to TRBJ2-3, with 10 bases lining up with TRBD2. The V gene end was trimmed by 4 bases and the J gene end by 0 bases; junction bases not matched to a gene: 5. From germline, CDR1 is SGHDT and CDR2 YYEEEE. The CDR3 has 16 residues. The CDR3 region is CASSLAGVTSTDTQYF. The DNA of the CDR3 is TGTGCCAGCAGCCTAGCGGGAGTTACTAGCACAGATACGCAGTATTTT. The complete variable domain, with remaining parts taken from reference TRBV5-6 and TRBJ2-3, reads DAGVTQSPTHLIKTRGQQVTLRCSPKSGHDTVSWYQQALGQGPQFIFQYYEEEERQRGNFPDRFSGHQFPNYSSELNVNALLLGDSALYLCASSLAGVTSTDTQYFGPGTRLTVL.

The chain carries TRBV5-1 and TRBJ2-7, with D uncertain. The CDR3 totals 15 residues. CDR1 SGHRS and CDR2 YFSETQ come from the germline V gene. With 1 base removed from V and 0 bases from J, the gap between germline ends came to 11 bases. DNA for the CDR3: TGCGCCAGCAGCTTGATAGACTCCCGCTCCTACGAGCAGTACTTC. Translation gives CASSLIDSRSYEQYF.

This clone has more than one count but fewer than ten. The V gene is TRBV4-3, the J gene TRBJ1-2; the match to TRBD1 covers 8 bases. The V segment lost 0 bases and the J segment 3 bases; nucleotides outside the gene matches: 12. Germline V CDR1 and CDR2: LGHNA, YSLEER. This CDR3 comprises 18 residues. The CDR3 DNA sequence: TGCGCCAGCAGCCAAGATTTCGGGCAGGGGGCTCGATACTATGGCTACACCTTC. This translates into CASSQDFGQGARYYGYTF.

This clone has ten or more counts. V gene TRBV25-1 combines with J gene TRBJ1-1; TRBD1 matches 9 bases. Germline lookup yields CDR1 MGHDK and CDR2 SYGVNS. V lost 4 bases to trimming and J lost 1 base; unmatched junction nucleotides: 1. CDR3 length equals 14 residues. The CDR3 sequence: CASSADRGNTEAFF. CDR3 DNA: TGTGCCAGCAGTGCGGACAGGGGGAACACTGAAGCTTTCTTT.

This clone was detected ten times or more. CDR3 sequence reads: CAWSGISGGTQYF. DNA for the CDR3: TGTGCCTGGAGTGGGATTAGCGGGGGGACCCAGTACTTC. The gene calls are TRBV30 and TRBJ2-5; 9 bases map to TRBD2. CDR3 length: 13 residues. Looked up from germline, CDR1 is GTSNPN and CDR2 is SVGIG (reference sequence). After removal of 1 base from V and 7 bases from J, the junction contained 4 bases not matched to a gene.

The chain carries TRBV18 and TRBJ2-1, with D perhaps matching TRBD2 (6 bases). V was clipped by 8 bases and J by 1 base, with 12 bases between them. Looked up from germline, CDR1 is KGHSH and CDR2 is LQKENI. CDR3 length: 14 amino acids. This CDR3 reads CASTREQSYNEQFF. The CDR3, as DNA: TGTGCCAGCACACGGGAGCAGTCCTACAATGAGCAGTTCTTC.

As to this clone: A read error may produce the germline difference seen at one junction end. The V and J genes are TRBV7-2 and TRBJ1-5; a possible D gene is TRBD1 (5 bases). The CDR3 is made up of 13 amino acids. Germline values: CDR1 SGHTA, CDR2 FQGNSA. The CDR3 DNA is TGTGCCAGCGGTACAAGGGGCAACCAGCCCCAGCATTTT. It encodes CASGTRGNQPQHF.

The chain links TRBV28 to TRBJ2-3, with D possibly TRBD2 on 6 matching bases. The CDR3 contains 13 residues. Trimming removed 5 bases at V and 5 bases at J, with 11 bases between. Germline V CDR1 and CDR2: MDHEN, SYDVKM. CDR3 region: CASSRGIGDTQYF. The CDR3 region has the DNA TGTGCCAGCAGTCGGGGGATCGGAGATACGCAGTATTTT. The full variable domain, its missing parts supplied by reference TRBV28 and TRBJ2-3, is DVKVTQSSRYLVKRTGEKVFLECVQDMDHENMFWYRQDPGLGLRLIYFSYDVKMKEKGDIPEGYSVSREKKERFSLILESASTNQTSMYLCASSRGIGDTQYFGPGTRLTVL.

The chain couples TRBV18 to TRBJ2-7; D not certain. The germline CDR1 and CDR2 sequences are KGHSH and LQKENI. The CDR3 has 13 residues. V shed 5 bases and J shed 2 bases, with 10 bases lying between them. In DNA, the CDR3 is TGTGCCAGCTCATCAGGATGGACCTACGAGCAGTACTTC. This codes for CASSSGWTYEQYF.